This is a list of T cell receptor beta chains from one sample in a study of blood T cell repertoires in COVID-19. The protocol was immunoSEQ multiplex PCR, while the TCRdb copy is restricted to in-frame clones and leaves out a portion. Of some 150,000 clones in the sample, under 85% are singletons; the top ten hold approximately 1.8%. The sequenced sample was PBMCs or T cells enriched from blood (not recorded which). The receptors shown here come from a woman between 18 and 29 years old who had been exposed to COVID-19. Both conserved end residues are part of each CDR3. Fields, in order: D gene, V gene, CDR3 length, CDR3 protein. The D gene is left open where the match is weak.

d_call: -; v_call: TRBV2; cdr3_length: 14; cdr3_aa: CASSAAGFGQPQHF
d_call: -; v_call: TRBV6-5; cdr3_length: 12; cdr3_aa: CASSSILGEQFF
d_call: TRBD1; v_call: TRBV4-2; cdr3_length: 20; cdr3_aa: CASSQGLGVSGQGAGNTIYF
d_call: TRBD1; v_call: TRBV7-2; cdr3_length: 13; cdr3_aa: CASSPWTGEKLFF
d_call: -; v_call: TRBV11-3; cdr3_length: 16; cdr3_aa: CASSRQGGPPQNEQFF
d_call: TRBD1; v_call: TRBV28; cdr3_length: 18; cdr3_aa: CASSRALFGQGGIETQYF
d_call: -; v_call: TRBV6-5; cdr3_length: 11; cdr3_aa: CATQGPNEQFF
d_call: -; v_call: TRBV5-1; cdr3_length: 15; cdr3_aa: CASSYPGIGDTEAFF
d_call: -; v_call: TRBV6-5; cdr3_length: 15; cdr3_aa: CASSYRGQGVYGYTF
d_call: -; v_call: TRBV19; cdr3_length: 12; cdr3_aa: CASSRRNTEAFF
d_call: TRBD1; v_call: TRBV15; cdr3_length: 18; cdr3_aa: CATSRVGNTGGSGNTIYF
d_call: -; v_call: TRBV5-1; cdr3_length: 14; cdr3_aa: CASSDRSSYNEQFF
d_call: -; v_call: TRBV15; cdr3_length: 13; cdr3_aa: CATSRRGSQPQHF
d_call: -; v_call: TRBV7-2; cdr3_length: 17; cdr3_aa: CASSNTRGYSNTGELFF
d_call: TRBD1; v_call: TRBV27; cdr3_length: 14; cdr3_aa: CASRPTGEGYGYTF
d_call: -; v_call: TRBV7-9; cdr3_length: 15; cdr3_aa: CASSPFGGSTDTQYF
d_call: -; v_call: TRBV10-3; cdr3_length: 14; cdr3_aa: CAISESQGEETQYF
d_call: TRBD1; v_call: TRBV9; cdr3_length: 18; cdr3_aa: CASSVGLSGQGGTGELFF
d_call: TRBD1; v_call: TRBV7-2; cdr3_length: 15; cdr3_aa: CASTPKGTVNTEAFF
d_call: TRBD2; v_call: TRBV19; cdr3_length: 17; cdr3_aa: CASSRRAGTSGSYEQFF
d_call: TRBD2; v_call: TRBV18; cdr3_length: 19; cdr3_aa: CASSASGSHSFQFRGEQYF
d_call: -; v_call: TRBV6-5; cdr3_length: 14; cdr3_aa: CASSSVRYYNEQFF
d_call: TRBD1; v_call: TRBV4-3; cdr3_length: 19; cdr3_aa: CASSQVWGTGLSGANVLTF
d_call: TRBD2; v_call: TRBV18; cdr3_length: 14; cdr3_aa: CASSPGGGDGEQFF
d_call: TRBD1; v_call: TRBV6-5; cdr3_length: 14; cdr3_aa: CASGRDRGVAAQYF
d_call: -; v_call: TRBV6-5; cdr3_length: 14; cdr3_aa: CASSYSFTVPEAFF
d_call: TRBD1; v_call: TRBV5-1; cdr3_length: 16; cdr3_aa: CASFPPGGAGNTEAFF
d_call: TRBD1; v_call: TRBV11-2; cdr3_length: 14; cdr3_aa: CASSPRDRVAEAFF
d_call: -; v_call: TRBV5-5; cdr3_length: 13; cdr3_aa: CASSLARGQPQHF
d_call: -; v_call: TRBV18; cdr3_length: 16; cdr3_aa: CASSHTGDGRDGGYTF
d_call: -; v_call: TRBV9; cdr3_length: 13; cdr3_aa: CASNPQGTDTQYF
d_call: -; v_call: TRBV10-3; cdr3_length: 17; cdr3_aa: CAISEFFPGKAHQPQHF
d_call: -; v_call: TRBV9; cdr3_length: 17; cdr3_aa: CASSPSGGGVTYNEQFF
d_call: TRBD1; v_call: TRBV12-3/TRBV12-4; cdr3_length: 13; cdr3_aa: CASSPGTAYGYTF
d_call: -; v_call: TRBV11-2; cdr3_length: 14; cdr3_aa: CASSLSGRNYGYTF
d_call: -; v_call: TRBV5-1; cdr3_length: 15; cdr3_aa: CASSLDNPGPSPLHF
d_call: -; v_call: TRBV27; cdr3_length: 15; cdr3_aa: CASSFQGPLGTEAFF
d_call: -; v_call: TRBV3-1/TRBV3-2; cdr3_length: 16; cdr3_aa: CASSPIGAGIPYKQYF
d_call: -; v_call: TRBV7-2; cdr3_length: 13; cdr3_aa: CASSEQLNTEAFF
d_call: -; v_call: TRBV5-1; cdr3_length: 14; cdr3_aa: CASNLESSADTQYF
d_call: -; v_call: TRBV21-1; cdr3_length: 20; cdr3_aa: CASSKGGSKGQGIKNEKLFF
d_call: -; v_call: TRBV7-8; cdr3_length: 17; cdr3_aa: CASSLEVTGKPRDTQYF